The clone carrying this T cell receptor beta chain has ten or more counts. Its cognate antigen is unknown. The TCR beta CDR3 regions underwent amplification from RNA transcripts. Following a first-round RT-PCR that used HTBI primers, a second-round multiplex PCR was carried out. TCRdb independently ran MiXCR on the multiplex PCR reads; one entry per CDR3 protein. This sample has 300,000 to 350,000 distinct CDR3 sequences; 17% occur once, and the top ten carry approximately 13%. Trimming removed 0 bases at V and 4 bases at J, with 7 bases between. The length of the CDR3 is 13 residues. Germline CDR1 reads SGDLS; CDR2 reads YYNGEE. This sample is part of a study of Graves' ophthalmopathy and Graves' hyperthyroidism. Study-level points and caveats: With a specificity of around 77% and a sensitivity of roughly 71%, the model predicted ophthalmopathy progression. Ophthalmopathy cases were distinguished from stable hyperthyroidism by a 13-signature model, reaching approximately 87% sensitivity and roughly 80% specificity.

Researchers turned away patients with other autoimmune diseases, uncontrolled infections, pregnancy or lactation. The PBMCs had their origin in 10 ml of fresh peripheral blood. The sequenced sample was peripheral blood. The TCR was taken from an adult man with Graves' ophthalmopathy. J is TRBJ1-2 and V is TRBV9, with unresolved D. In DNA form, the CDR3 reads TGTGCCAGCAGCGTAGCAGTTGTCTATGGCTACACCTTC. Its translation: CASSVAVVYGYTF.